These T cell receptor beta chains were read from a single sample in a study of blood T cell repertoires in COVID-19. Some clones are missing from TCRdb's copy, which holds only in-frame ones; the method was immunoSEQ multiplex PCR. The sample comprises over 70,000 clones, 76% of which are singletons, and about 15% rests with the top ten. What was sequenced was peripheral blood. These receptors all come from a man between 70 and 80 years old with active or convalescent COVID-19. CDR3s include the opening cysteine and the closing phenylalanine or tryptophan. The D gene is left open where the match is weak. Expanded clones get a size class; other rows say once, few or many, or leave the size out.

J gene: TRBJ2-3
clone size: .
D gene: TRBD2
V gene: TRBV6-5
CDR3 protein: CASRHGLAGTDTQYF
CDR3 DNA: TGTGCCAGCAGACACGGACTAGCTGGCACAGATACGCAGTATTTT

J gene: TRBJ2-7
clone size: .
D gene: TRBD1
V gene: TRBV24-1
CDR3 protein: CATSVSGDSSYEQYF
CDR3 DNA: TGTGCCACCAGTGTCTCTGGGGACAGTAGTTACGAGCAGTACTTC

J gene: TRBJ2-7
clone size: .
D gene: TRBD1
V gene: TRBV9
CDR3 protein: CASSQDRGLGEQYF
CDR3 DNA: TGTGCCAGCAGCCAGGACAGGGGGCTCGGAGAGCAGTACTTC

J gene: TRBJ1-2
clone size: .
D gene: .
V gene: TRBV19
CDR3 protein: CASSIDLNYGYTF
CDR3 DNA: TGTGCCAGTAGTATTGACTTGAACTATGGCTACACCTTC

J gene: TRBJ1-2
clone size: .
D gene: .
V gene: TRBV28
CDR3 protein: CASSPSGGQLNYGYTF
CDR3 DNA: TGTGCCAGCAGCCCAAGTGGGGGACAACTTAACTATGGCTACACCTTC

J gene: TRBJ1-6
clone size: .
D gene: TRBD1
V gene: TRBV6-5
CDR3 protein: CASSYTGALYPPLHF
CDR3 DNA: TGTGCCAGCAGTTACACAGGGGCCTTGTATCCACCCCTCCACTTT

J gene: TRBJ2-3
clone size: once
D gene: TRBD1
V gene: TRBV19
CDR3 protein: CASSAGTGATDTQYF
CDR3 DNA: TGTGCCAGTAGTGCCGGGACAGGGGCCACAGATACGCAGTATTTT

J gene: TRBJ1-5
clone size: .
D gene: TRBD1
V gene: TRBV10-3
CDR3 protein: CAVQGSNQPQHF
CDR3 DNA: TGTGCCGTACAGGGGAGCAATCAGCCCCAGCATTTT

J gene: TRBJ2-2
clone size: few
D gene: TRBD1
V gene: TRBV10-3
CDR3 protein: CAIKPGQANTGELFF
CDR3 DNA: TGTGCCATCAAACCGGGACAGGCGAACACCGGGGAGCTGTTTTTT

J gene: TRBJ2-3
clone size: .
D gene: TRBD2
V gene: TRBV5-4
CDR3 protein: CASSPSGASTDTQYF
CDR3 DNA: TGTGCCAGCAGCCCAAGCGGGGCTAGCACAGATACGCAGTATTTT

J gene: TRBJ2-2
clone size: .
D gene: .
V gene: TRBV6-5
CDR3 protein: CVNVAGELFF
CDR3 DNA: TGTGTTAACGTAGCCGGGGAGCTGTTTTTT

J gene: TRBJ2-5
clone size: few
D gene: TRBD2
V gene: TRBV5-1
CDR3 protein: CASSPGTSGQETQYF
CDR3 DNA: TGCGCCAGCAGCCCCGGGACTAGCGGCCAAGAGACCCAGTACTTC

J gene: TRBJ2-6
clone size: .
D gene: .
V gene: TRBV6-5
CDR3 protein: CASSGSRAGANVLTF
CDR3 DNA: TGTGCCAGCAGCGGATCCAGGGCTGGGGCCAACGTCCTGACTTTC

J gene: TRBJ1-3
clone size: .
D gene: .
V gene: TRBV30
CDR3 protein: CAWSVAGGNTIYF
CDR3 DNA: TGTGCCTGGAGTGTGGCAGGAGGGAACACCATATATTTT

J gene: TRBJ2-3
clone size: once
D gene: TRBD2
V gene: TRBV4-1
CDR3 protein: CASSQVRGAGGSDTQYF
CDR3 DNA: TGCGCCAGCAGCCAAGTACGGGGAGCGGGGGGTTCAGATACGCAGTATTTT

J gene: TRBJ1-1
clone size: .
D gene: .
V gene: TRBV7-2
CDR3 protein: CASSPGGLGTEAFF
CDR3 DNA: TGTGCCAGCAGCCCGGGAGGTTTGGGCACTGAAGCTTTCTTT

J gene: TRBJ2-5
clone size: few
D gene: TRBD1
V gene: TRBV7-8
CDR3 protein: CASSRGTGETQYF
CDR3 DNA: TGTGCCAGCAGCAGAGGGACAGGGGAGACCCAGTACTTC

J gene: TRBJ2-7
clone size: .
D gene: TRBD1
V gene: TRBV30
CDR3 protein: CAYLTGNYEQYF
CDR3 DNA: TGTGCCTACCTGACAGGGAACTACGAGCAGTACTTC

J gene: TRBJ1-5
clone size: .
D gene: .
V gene: TRBV7-9
CDR3 protein: CASSIQGSNQPQHF
CDR3 DNA: TGTGCCAGCAGTATCCAGGGTAGCAATCAGCCCCAGCATTTT

J gene: TRBJ2-3
clone size: .
D gene: .
V gene: TRBV5-1
CDR3 protein: CASSLGQDTDTQYF
CDR3 DNA: TGCGCCAGCAGCCTGGGGCAAGACACAGATACGCAGTATTTT

J gene: TRBJ1-2
clone size: .
D gene: .
V gene: TRBV10-3
CDR3 protein: CAISETGRYGYTF
CDR3 DNA: TGTGCCATCAGTGAGACGGGGAGGTATGGCTACACCTTC

J gene: TRBJ1-1
clone size: .
D gene: .
V gene: TRBV6-5
CDR3 protein: CASRARGGNTEAFF
CDR3 DNA: TGTGCCAGCAGGGCGCGAGGCGGGAACACTGAAGCTTTCTTT